One and the same sample provided the 30 T cell receptor beta chains below, sequenced in a study of OX40 agonist ivuxolimab in advanced cancers. Measured with immunoSEQ multiplex PCR; TCRdb has only the in-frame clones, and not every one. The table lists 45,000 to 55,000 clones, 84% of them singletons. This material consisted of CD4+ or CD8+ T cells sorted from blood, taken in a trial of the OX40 agonist ivuxolimab. These receptors came from an adult with an advanced solid tumor such as melanoma, head and neck, liver or kidney cancer.

The V and J genes are TRBV7-2 and TRBJ2-2; D is perhaps TRBD1 (5 bases). CDR3 length: 16 residues. V dropped 4 bases and J dropped 2 bases, with 14 bases sitting between them. Germline-derived CDR1 and CDR2 are SGHTA and FQGNSA. CDR3 sequence (DNA): TGTGCCAGCAGCTCGTACCGACAGATAAACACCGGGGAGCTGTTTTTT. This sequence encodes CASSSYRQINTGELFF. Full variable domain (missing parts from reference TRBV7-2 and TRBJ2-2): GAGVSQSPSNKVTEKGKDVELRCDPISGHTALYWYRQSLGQGLEFLIYFQGNSAPDKSGLPSDRFSAERTGGSVSTLTIQRTQQEDSAVYLCASSSYRQINTGELFFGEGSRLTVL.

This chain connects TRBV6-6 to TRBJ2-5; maybe TRBD1 (5 bases). Germline CDR1 reads MNHNY; CDR2 reads SVGAGI (reference sequence). V lost 6 bases to trimming and J lost 0 bases, with 8 bases between them. This CDR3 is 13 amino acids long. The CDR3 coding sequence is TGTGCCAGCAGGACAGAGTACCAAGAGACCCAGTACTTC. Its translation is CASRTEYQETQYF.

The chain recombines TRBV7-8 with TRBJ2-3; D remains unclear. This CDR3 is built from 21 residues. Trimming cost V 5 bases and J 2 bases, with 32 bases left between them. The germline gives CDR1 SGHVS, CDR2 FQNEAQ. As DNA, the CDR3 is TGTGCCAGCAGCCAAACCATTTTCCCGCAGACGCTGGCTGGTTCCACAGATACGCAGTATTTT. It is translated as CASSQTIFPQTLAGSTDTQYF.

The chain couples TRBV27 to TRBJ2-7, with 7 bases identical to TRBD1. Germline V gene lookup returns CDR1 MNHEY and CDR2 SMNVEV (reference sequence). CDR3 size: 15 residues. J lost 4 bases, V lost 4 bases, and 10 bases had no gene match. This CDR3 is CASSSQGQGEYEQYF. The CDR3 DNA sequence: TGTGCCAGCAGTTCCCAAGGCCAGGGGGAGTACGAGCAGTACTTC.

The chain has TRBV5-6 and TRBJ2-2; D is ambiguous. V was pared by 0 bases and J by 0 bases, with 6 bases between. The CDR3 has 15 amino acids. The germline CDR1 and CDR2 sequences are SGHDT and YYEEEE. The CDR3, as DNA: TGTGCCAGCAGCTTGGATCCTACGAACACCGGGGAGCTGTTTTTT. Amino acids: CASSLDPTNTGELFF.

The chain joins TRBV27 to TRBJ1-2; D is uncertain. This CDR3 is 15 amino acids long. V was cut by 5 bases and J by 3 bases, with 16 bases left in between. CDR1 is MNHEY, CDR2 SMNVEV, per germline (reference sequence). CDR3 sequence (DNA): TGTGCCAGCAGTCCTGGTTTTCGAGTGGACTATGGCTACACCTTC. This codes for CASSPGFRVDYGYTF.

As to this clone: The limits of the CDR3 on the DNA are not certain, so only TCRdb's listed CDR3 is given. The chain carries TRBV18 and TRBJ2-1; the table's D call of TRBD2 was not tested on the DNA. Both ends counted, the CDR3 spans 18 residues. Germline loops: CDR1 KGHSH, CDR2 LQKENI. This CDR3 is CASSLWELGGSSYNEQFF.

V and J are TRBV11-2 and TRBJ1-4, with D hard to call. This CDR3 is 14 amino acids long. The V end lost 4 bases, the J end lost 8 bases, and 14 bases lay between the germline ends. CDR1 SGHAT and CDR2 FQNNGV come from the germline V gene. DNA of the CDR3: TGTGCCAGCAGCTCTCTCGAGGGCGGCGAAAAACTGTTTTTT. Residues: CASSSLEGGEKLFF.

This clone was seen a handful of times. The V and J genes are TRBV13 and TRBJ2-1; D is possibly TRBD2 (6 bases). V was trimmed by 8 bases and J by 3 bases, leaving 23 bases between them. Germline loops: CDR1 PRHDT, CDR2 FYEKMQ (reference sequence). This CDR3 has 17 residues. Written as DNA, the CDR3 is TGTGCCAGCGCCCGAAGTGCCTCGCTAGCGCTCTACAATGAGCAGTTCTTC. Protein: CASARSASLALYNEQFF.

The CDR3 spells CASIPDSLNEKLFF. CDR3 DNA sequence: TGTGCCAGCATCCCGGACAGCCTTAATGAAAAACTGTTTTTT. This chain links TRBV6-1 with TRBJ1-4; the D gene is possibly TRBD1 (6 bases). Germline V lookup: CDR1 MNHNS, CDR2 SASEGT. V lost 7 bases to trimming and J lost 4 bases, with 13 bases between them. CDR3 size: 14 residues.

This sequence joins TRBV7-6 and TRBJ2-2, with 9 positions matching TRBD2. V lost 1 base and J lost 0; bases outside the gene matches: 3. The CDR3 is 17 amino acids. Germline CDR1 is SGHVS and CDR2 is FNYEAQ. CDR3 sequence: CASSLVAGGTNTGELFF. In DNA form, the CDR3 reads TGTGCCAGCAGCTTAGTGGCGGGAGGGACGAACACCGGGGAGCTGTTTTTT.

This clone was counted a few times. J is TRBJ1-5 and V is TRBV6-1; the D is unclear. CDR1 and CDR2 from the germline V gene are MNHNS and SASEGT. The germline V and J ends were trimmed by 2 bases and 4 bases, with 3 bases remaining between them. This CDR3 region has 12 residues. The CDR3 region is CASSERNQPQHF. The CDR3, as DNA: TGTGCCAGCAGTGAACGGAATCAGCCCCAGCATTTT.

This clone occurred once. V usage is TRBV11-2 and J usage is TRBJ2-3; 9 positions match TRBD1. Looked up from germline, CDR1 is SGHAT and CDR2 is FQNNGV. This CDR3 is built from 14 residues. The V and J ends lost 5 bases and 2 bases, in that order; junction bases with no gene match: 2. The CDR3 DNA reads TGTGCCAGCAGCCAACAGGGGGCCACAGATACGCAGTATTTT. Translating gives CASSQQGATDTQYF.

This clone showed up just a few times. The V call is TRBV2, the J call TRBJ2-5; D possibly corresponds to TRBD1 (5 bases). V was pared by 7 bases and J by 5 bases, with 20 bases between. Germline lookup yields CDR1 SNHLY and CDR2 FYNNEI. There are 15 residues in the CDR3. CDR3 sequence reads: CASTLGVSPVETQYF. CDR3 sequence (DNA): TGTGCCAGCACCCTAGGGGTCAGTCCTGTGGAGACCCAGTACTTC.

V gene TRBV10-3 combines with J gene TRBJ2-2; 15 positions agree with TRBD2. V shed 5 bases, J shed 10 bases, and the junction held 5 bases outside the gene matches. CDR1 ENHRY and CDR2 SYGVKD come from the germline V gene. The CDR3 has 15 amino acids. CDR3: CAISRRTSGGEELFF. The CDR3 DNA reads TGTGCCATCAGTCGACGGACTAGCGGGGGGGAGGAGCTGTTTTTT.

This rearrangement joins TRBV19 to TRBJ1-4, with D possibly being TRBD1 (6 bases). The CDR3 has 16 amino acids. Germline CDR1 and CDR2: LNHDA and SQIVND (reference sequence). V lost 5 bases to trimming and J lost 0 bases, with 13 bases between them. The CDR3 region has the DNA TGTGCCAGTAGTGCTGGAGACAGGACAACTAATGAAAAACTGTTTTTT. This translates into CASSAGDRTTNEKLFF.

V is TRBV28 and J is TRBJ2-7; TRBD2 agrees at 12 bases. Germline trimming cut 5 bases from V and 5 bases from J; bases unmatched to any gene: 4. The CDR3 extends over 14 amino acids. From germline, CDR1 is MDHEN and CDR2 SYDVKM. CDR3 DNA sequence: TGTGCCAGCAGTCCTAGCGGGGGGGCCCACGAGCAGTACTTC. Encoded protein: CASSPSGGAHEQYF. Supplemented by reference TRBV28 and TRBJ2-7, the full variable domain reads DVKVTQSSRYLVKRTGEKVFLECVQDMDHENMFWYRQDPGLGLRLIYFSYDVKMKEKGDIPEGYSVSREKKERFSLILESASTNQTSMYLCASSPSGGAHEQYFGPGTRLTVT.

The CDR3 loop is CASRAGISPPVYGYTF. As DNA, the CDR3 is TGTGCCAGCAGAGCCGGGATTTCCCCGCCGGTCTATGGCTACACCTTC. V gene TRBV2 combines with J gene TRBJ1-2; D not resolved. Germline CDR1 and CDR2: SNHLY and FYNNEI. The CDR3 totals 16 residues. Trimming pared 6 bases from V and 4 bases from J, leaving 21 bases between.

The chain couples TRBV28 to TRBJ1-1; tentative D call: TRBD1 (6 bases). Germline V gene lookup returns CDR1 MDHEN and CDR2 SYDVKM. Trimming cost V 1 base and J 1 base, with 13 bases left between them. The CDR3 runs to 16 residues. CDR3 bases: TGTGCCAGCAGTTTATCCCCCGGGACACAGAACACTGAAGCTTTCTTT. As protein: CASSLSPGTQNTEAFF.

CDR3 sequence reads: CASSDGGGNTIYF. The CDR3 DNA sequence: TGTGCCAGCAGCGACGGTGGTGGAAACACCATATATTTT. The chain recombines TRBV9 with TRBJ1-3; D ambiguous. The CDR3 extends over 13 amino acids. Germline V lookup: CDR1 SGDLS, CDR2 YYNGEE. The germline V and J ends were trimmed by 3 bases and 3 bases, with 7 bases remaining between them.

The chain employs TRBV7-9 and TRBJ2-5, with 15 bases identical to TRBD2. This CDR3 has 18 residues. The germline V gene has CDR1 SEHNR and CDR2 FQNEAQ (reference sequence). The trim removed 5 bases at V and 2 bases at J, leaving 9 bases unmatched. This chain's CDR3 is CASSEPGLAGGWQETQYF. For the CDR3, the DNA is TGTGCCAGCAGCGAGCCGGGACTAGCGGGAGGTTGGCAAGAGACCCAGTACTTC.

The genes are TRBV6-5 and TRBJ2-7; D gene uncertain. CDR1 MNHEY and CDR2 SVGAGI come from the germline V gene. This CDR3 comprises 14 residues. Between the trimmed V and J ends, which lost 8 bases and 0 bases, there was a span of 14 bases. CDR3 DNA: TGTGCCAGCGGTGGACGTTTGAGCTCCTACGAGCAGTACTTC. This gives the protein CASGGRLSSYEQYF.

V gene TRBV19 combines with J gene TRBJ2-2; D is unclear. Trimming stripped 6 bases from V and 4 bases from J, with 12 bases between. Germline V CDR1 and CDR2: LNHDA, SQIVND (reference sequence). The CDR3 contains 14 residues. In DNA, the CDR3 is TGTGCCAGTAGCGTGGCCAGTGCCACCGGGGAGCTGTTTTTT. The encoded protein is CASSVASATGELFF.

The J gene is TRBJ2-1, the V gene TRBV5-6; perhaps TRBD1 as D (5 bases). CDR1 is SGHDT, CDR2 YYEEEE, per germline. The V end was cut by 2 bases, the J end by 0 bases, with 15 bases between. The CDR3 has 17 residues. The CDR3 region has the DNA TGTGCCAGCAGCTTTATCCCAGGGTCCCGCTCCTACAATGAGCAGTTCTTC. This encodes CASSFIPGSRSYNEQFF.

The chain combines TRBV9 with TRBJ2-2; D is unclear. Germline V gene lookup returns CDR1 SGDLS and CDR2 YYNGEE. V lost 3 bases and J lost 1, with 10 bases in between. The CDR3 has 15 residues. The CDR3 DNA follows: TGTGCCAGCAGCGAAGGCAGCGTGAACACCGGGGAGCTGTTTTTT. As protein: CASSEGSVNTGELFF.

The V gene is TRBV5-6, the J gene TRBJ2-4; 9 bases are a match to TRBD1. Germline V lookup: CDR1 SGHDT, CDR2 YYEEEE. The CDR3 consists of 14 residues. The V and J ends lost 4 bases and 8 bases, in that order; junction bases with no gene match: 7. Here the CDR3 DNA reads TGTGCCAGCAGCGAGACAGGGGACAGGGACATTCAGTACTTC. Amino acid sequence: CASSETGDRDIQYF.

The chain employs TRBV28 and TRBJ1-2; D call uncertain. Per the germline V gene, CDR1 is MDHEN and CDR2 is SYDVKM. The V end lost 2 bases, the J end lost 4 bases, and 8 bases lay between the germline ends. This CDR3 has 13 residues. In DNA form, the CDR3 reads TGTGCCAGCAGTTTAGCGGATTTCTATGGCTACACCTTC. Translated, it gives CASSLADFYGYTF.

V gene TRBV6-6 combines with J gene TRBJ2-1, with 9 bases lining up with TRBD1. There are 15 residues in the CDR3. The junction had 9 bases not matched to a gene; V was cut back by 7 bases and J by 5 bases. Germline CDR1 reads MNHNY; CDR2 reads SVGAGI (reference sequence). The CDR3 bases are TGTGCCAGCACCTCCGGGACAGGGAATCACAATGAGCAGTTCTTC. Translating gives CASTSGTGNHNEQFF.

V is TRBV30 and J is TRBJ2-3; perhaps D is TRBD1 or TRBD2 (5 bases each). The germline V gene encodes CDR1 GTSNPN and CDR2 SVGIG (reference sequence). V was trimmed by 2 bases and J by 3 bases, leaving 9 bases between them. There are 13 residues in the CDR3. CDR3 residues: CAWSMRGTDTQYF. CDR3 DNA sequence: TGTGCCTGGAGTATGAGGGGAACAGATACGCAGTATTTT.

A single count supports this clone. This chain connects TRBV7-3 to TRBJ2-3; no reliable D call. CDR1 and CDR2 from the germline V gene are SGHTA and FQGTGA. Trimming removed 5 bases from V and 2 bases from J, with 8 bases in between. The CDR3 spans 13 residues. CDR3 nucleotides: TGTGCCAGCAGCAAGGACCCCACAGATACGCAGTATTTT. It translates to CASSKDPTDTQYF.